The present TCR beta chain was sequenced within a study of response to subunit inactivated influenza vaccine. Study results and limitations: Each seasonal influenza vaccination recruits few new T cells, the authors suggested.

The CDR3 runs 15 residues. Germline V CDR1 and CDR2: MNHEY, SMNVEV (reference sequence). Trimming stripped 4 bases from V and 2 bases from J, with 12 bases between. With regard to this clonotype: Its antigen is as yet unknown.

In TCRdb, the RT-PCR reads were re-called with MiXCR into one record per CDR3 protein. The sample has 280,000 or so distinct CDR3 sequences, 21% seen once; the top ten hold more than 8.5%. The rearrangement uses TRBV27 and TRBJ1-5; no clear D. The sequence derives from a man between 50 and 69 years old who received an inactivated influenza vaccine. The source material was PBMCs from blood, sampled 21 months after vaccination. CDR3 protein: CASSSQPVGNQPQHF. CDR3 bases: TGTGCCAGCAGTTCCCAGCCGGTTGGCAATCAGCCCCAGCATTTT.